The 4 T cell receptor beta chains presented below share a single source sample, sequenced in a study of T cells after yellow fever vaccination. TCRdb re-derived calls from the 5' RACE reads in MiXCR, one entry per CDR3 protein. The sample contains about 360,000 distinct CDR3 sequences, 6.2% of which appear only once. The sequencing here drew on PBMCs, taken 5 days after the yellow fever booster vaccination. These receptors all come from a man aged 30 to 45 who received the YFV17D yellow fever vaccine.

This chain links TRBV28 with TRBJ2-3; 14 nucleotides line up with TRBD2. The junction had 10 bases not matched to a gene; V was cut back by 7 bases and J by 4 bases. Germline values: CDR1 MDHEN, CDR2 SYDVKM. The CDR3 spans 17 residues. The CDR3 nucleotides read TGTGCCAGCACGTCGGGGACTAGCGGGAGAGCGGCAGATACGCAGTATTTT. It is translated as CASTSGTSGRAADTQYF.

For this clonotype: One end of the junction fails to match germline, which may point to a read error. This chain uses TRBV7-9 with TRBJ2-1; a weak D match, TRBD1 (6 bases). Looked up from germline, CDR1 is SEHNR and CDR2 is FQNEAQ (reference sequence). The CDR3 is 15 residues long. The CDR3, as DNA: TGTGCCAGCAGCTTCCACCATTCCGGGACACTGCACCGGGCCTTC. Protein: CASSFHHSGTLHRAF.

This clonotype appeared many times. The chain recombines TRBV20-1 with TRBJ1-5, with D maybe TRBD1 (6 bases). Trimming removed 1 base from V and 5 bases from J, with 15 bases in between. Germline V gene lookup returns CDR1 DFQATT and CDR2 SNEGSKA (reference sequence). This CDR3 contains 15 residues. CDR3 loop: CSARVVAAGDQPQHF. CDR3 coding DNA: TGCAGTGCTAGAGTGGTAGCGGCAGGGGATCAGCCCCAGCATTTT.

The chain uses TRBV7-8 and TRBJ2-7, with D perhaps matching TRBD1 (5 bases). The length of the CDR3 is 14 residues. Looked up from germline, CDR1 is SGHVS and CDR2 is FQNEAQ. The V end lost 3 bases, the J end lost 7 bases, and 16 bases lay between the germline ends. The CDR3 sequence: CASSLQTAYREQYF. CDR3 bases: TGTGCCAGCAGCTTGCAGACAGCCTACCGAGAGCAGTACTTC. The variable domain in full, completed from reference TRBV7-8 and TRBJ2-7, reads GAGVSQSPRYKVAKRGQDVALRCDPISGHVSLFWYQQALGQGPEFLTYFQNEAQLDKSGLPSDRFFAERPEGSVSTLKIQRTQQEDSAVYLCASSLQTAYREQYFGPGTRLTVT.